This record covers a single TCR beta chain. The antigen remains unidentified. Trimming removed 2 bases at V and 0 bases at J, with 8 bases between. This CDR3 is built from 15 residues. This entry is derived from a study of blood T cells in healthy people across ages. A second about 6 to 11 cycle PCR used barcoded and J-beta primers. Each CDR3 protein gets one entry after TCRdb re-called the 5' RACE reads with MiXCR. The data contain fewer than 600,000 distinct CDR3 sequences, around 27% of them seen just once; the ten biggest clones take up 3% to 4.5%. Study-wide findings and caveats: Older age went with lower TCR beta diversity per million T cells, in a roughly linear way.

This same sample was also taken into another study, of T cells of mothers and their children. According to that study: Sequencing returned over 9 million TCR beta CDR3 reads per mother and about 3 million per child. Mother-child pairs who were related displayed a slightly higher overlap than unrelated pairs, a difference that was non-significant.

Sample: blood. The origin of this receptor is a boy younger than 10 in good health. V and J are TRBV12-3 or TRBV12-4 and TRBJ1-3, with D unclear. CDR3 DNA sequence: TGTGCCAGCAGTTTATCACTCAACTCTGGAAACACCATATATTTT. Translated, it gives CASSLSLNSGNTIYF.